This T cell receptor beta chain stems from a study of early T cells in non-severe SARS-CoV-2 infection. Molecules of cDNA were individually given unique molecular identifiers that were attached to them. A single record per CDR3 protein comes from TCRdb applying MiXCR to the 5' RACE reads. The table records about 97,000 distinct CDR3 sequences, 8% to 13% of them present only once. Trimming took off 1 base at V and 0 bases at J, with 10 bases between the two ends. The CDR3 loop spans 15 amino acids. Germline CDR1 is MGHRA and CDR2 is YSYEKL. This TCR was recovered from an adult who was a healthcare worker with PCR-confirmed SARS-CoV-2 infection or an uninfected control (not recorded which). The J gene is TRBJ2-7, the V gene TRBV4-1, with D possibly TRBD2 on 6 matching bases. The source material was whole blood, sampled at baseline. The CDR3 loop reads CASSQGRGSSYEQYF. CDR3 coding DNA: TGCGCCAGCAGCCAAGGGAGGGGTAGCTCCTACGAGCAGTACTTC.